What follows are 18 T cell receptor beta chains derived from one specimen sequenced in a study of T cell clonotyping in hematopoietic cell transplantation. The assay was immunoSEQ multiplex PCR, and TCRdb's table has in-frame clones only and misses some. The sample includes some 40,000 clones, 90% to 95% of them seen just once. Sequenced material: peripheral blood mononuclear cells. The receptors originated from a woman in her forties or fifties in good health. Some clones in this sample may be carry-over from other donors' samples.

The chain carries TRBV6-1 and TRBJ1-5; 7 nucleotides agree with TRBD1. J gave up 5 bases and V 6 bases, and 7 bases lay outside the gene matches. This CDR3 is 14 amino acids long. Germline CDR1 MNHNS, CDR2 SASEGT. DNA for the CDR3: TGTGCCAGCAGCCAAGCCAGGGGGGATCAGCCCCAGCATTTT. It specifies CASSQARGDQPQHF.

The chain couples TRBV6-5 to TRBJ1-1; D is undetermined. CDR1 and CDR2 (germline): MNHEY, SVGAGI. This CDR3 comprises 13 residues. Trimming cost V 2 bases and J 7 bases, with 11 bases left between them. The CDR3 here is CASSYDIVLEAFF. The CDR3 DNA follows: TGTGCCAGCAGTTACGACATCGTGCTTGAAGCTTTCTTT.

The CDR3 bases are TGTGCCACCCATGCTGCTGGAGATACGCAGTATTTT. Translating gives CATHAAGDTQYF. The chain uses TRBV6-5 and TRBJ2-3; D uncertain. Trimming shortened V by 10 bases and J by 5 bases, and 13 bases separated the two germline ends. From germline, CDR1 is MNHEY and CDR2 SVGAGI. CDR3 length: 12 amino acids.

This clone was detected only once. The chain recombines TRBV30 with TRBJ1-4; 7 bases are a match to TRBD1. V shed 2 bases, J shed 3 bases, and the junction held 6 bases outside the gene matches. CDR3 length: 15 amino acids. CDR1 GTSNPN and CDR2 SVGIG come from the germline V gene (reference sequence). The CDR3 spells CAWSTGQFPNEKLFF. CDR3 coding DNA: TGTGCCTGGAGTACGGGACAGTTCCCTAATGAAAAACTGTTTTTT.

This clone was seen more than once but under ten times. The V gene is TRBV19, the J gene TRBJ1-4; unclear D gene. The CDR3 consists of 11 residues. V was trimmed by 3 bases and J by 7 bases, leaving 3 bases between them. Germline-derived CDR1 and CDR2 are LNHDA and SQIVND (reference sequence). CDR3 region: CASSIGEKLFF. Here the CDR3 DNA reads TGTGCCAGTAGTATCGGTGAAAAACTGTTTTTT.

In nucleotides, the CDR3 is TGTGCCAGCAGCTTGGAGGGAGATCAGCCCCAGCATTTT. It translates to CASSLEGDQPQHF. The V call is TRBV7-9, the J call TRBJ1-5; no reliable D call. With 3 bases removed from V and 5 bases from J, the gap between germline ends came to 8 bases. Germline CDR1 is SEHNR and CDR2 is FQNEAQ (reference sequence). There are 13 residues in the CDR3.

The chain is built from TRBV15 and TRBJ1-3, with D possibly being TRBD1 (5 bases). Germline CDR1 and CDR2: LNHNV and YYDKDF (reference sequence). This CDR3 is 14 amino acids long. V was trimmed by 8 bases and J by 4 bases, leaving 15 bases between them. The DNA for the CDR3 is TGTGCCACCGGGCCGGGGCATTCGGGAAACACCATATATTTT. Protein product: CATGPGHSGNTIYF.

The genes are TRBV6-6 and TRBJ1-1, with a tentative D call TRBD1 (5 bases). Trimming removed 4 bases from V and 6 bases from J, with 15 bases in between. In germline, CDR1 is MNHNY, CDR2 SVGAGI (reference sequence). This CDR3 has 14 residues. In DNA, the CDR3 is TGTGCCAGCAGTTTAGGGGCCGCTGGGGCTGAAGCTTTCTTT. This gives the protein CASSLGAAGAEAFF.

V and J are TRBV7-7 and TRBJ1-5; D remains ambiguous. This CDR3 is built from 12 residues. Germline lookup yields CDR1 SSHAT and CDR2 FNYEAQ (reference sequence). V was pared by 1 base and J by 7 bases, with 5 bases between. The chain's CDR3 is CASSLVGQPQHF. The CDR3 DNA reads as TGTGCCAGCAGCTTAGTGGGGCAGCCCCAGCATTTT.

V gene TRBV4-3 combines with J gene TRBJ1-1; TRBD1 is a possible D gene (5 bases). The V end was cut by 0 bases, the J end by 5 bases, with 16 bases between. The germline gives CDR1 LGHNA, CDR2 YSLEER. The CDR3 has 16 residues. CDR3 amino acids: CASSQDVVGPRTEAFF. Written as DNA, the CDR3 is TGCGCCAGCAGCCAAGATGTGGTGGGGCCTCGGACTGAAGCTTTCTTT.

V gene TRBV5-4 combines with J gene TRBJ2-3; TRBD2 aligns across 9 bases. Germline CDR1 and CDR2: SGHNT and YYREEE (reference sequence). After removal of 4 bases from V and 2 bases from J, the junction contained 11 bases not matched to a gene. The CDR3 spans 17 residues. The CDR3 is CASSPTWASGTTDTQYF. CDR3 sequence (DNA): TGTGCCAGCAGCCCGACGTGGGCTAGCGGGACCACAGATACGCAGTATTTT.

This chain connects TRBV5-5 to TRBJ2-5, with D unresolved. This CDR3 contains 13 residues. Germline assignment: CDR1 SGHKS and CDR2 YYEKEE (reference sequence). V shed 2 bases and J shed 5 bases, with 10 bases lying between them. CDR3 nucleotide sequence: TGTGCCAGCAGCTTTCTAGGGAAGGAGACCCAGTACTTC. It translates to CASSFLGKETQYF.

J is TRBJ2-7 and V is TRBV10-3; 8 nucleotides match TRBD1. Germline V gene lookup returns CDR1 ENHRY and CDR2 SYGVKD. V trimming: 6 bases; J trimming: 1 base; junction bases outside the gene matches: 8. The CDR3 runs to 15 residues. CDR3 amino acids: CAIRREGQGSYEQYF. The DNA for the CDR3 is TGTGCCATCAGGAGAGAAGGACAGGGATCCTACGAGCAGTACTTC.

The CDR3 region has the DNA TGTGCCAGCAGCGTCGCGGCAGGGAATAATTCACCCCTCCACTTT. Residues: CASSVAAGNNSPLHF. The V call is TRBV9, the J call TRBJ1-6; tentatively, D is TRBD1 (5 bases). Trimming took off 2 bases at V and 5 bases at J, with 11 bases between the two ends. The V gene's germline CDR1 is SGDLS and CDR2 YYNGEE. The CDR3 consists of 15 residues.

The chain links TRBV7-2 to TRBJ2-5; D might be TRBD2 (5 bases). Trimming shortened V by 1 base and J by 4 bases, and 10 bases separated the two germline ends. Germline lookup yields CDR1 SGHTA and CDR2 FQGNSA. The CDR3 length is 14 residues. The CDR3 spells CASSLGLALETQYF. The CDR3 region has the DNA TGTGCCAGCAGCTTAGGGCTAGCTTTAGAGACCCAGTACTTC.

The rearrangement joins TRBV13 to TRBJ1-1; D possibly corresponds to TRBD1 (5 bases). This CDR3 spans 13 amino acids. V was clipped by 5 bases and J by 2 bases, with 9 bases between them. Germline V gives CDR1 PRHDT, CDR2 FYEKMQ (reference sequence). The DNA of the CDR3 is TGTGCCAGCAGCATCGACAGAAACACTGAAGCTTTCTTT. It specifies CASSIDRNTEAFF. The full variable domain, with the rest looked up from reference TRBV13 and TRBJ1-1, is AAGVIQSPRHLIKEKRETATLKCYPIPRHDTVYWYQQGPGQDPQFLISFYEKMQSDKGSIPDRFSAQQFSDYHSELNMSSLELGDSALYFCASSIDRNTEAFFGQGTRLTVV.

This chain connects TRBV5-4 to TRBJ2-3; D uncertain. V lost 0 bases and J lost 1, with 9 bases in between. The CDR3 totals 15 residues. Germline CDR1 is SGHNT and CDR2 is YYREEE (reference sequence). CDR3 amino acids: CASSLAKDGTDTQYF. DNA for the CDR3: TGTGCCAGCAGCTTGGCCAAGGATGGCACAGATACGCAGTATTTT.

The chain combines TRBV9 with TRBJ1-6, with a weak D call TRBD1 (5 bases). V was trimmed by 4 bases and J by 12 bases, leaving 17 bases between them. Germline values: CDR1 SGDLS, CDR2 YYNGEE. The CDR3 has 14 amino acids. The chain's CDR3 is CASSKRDAGEPLHF. Here the CDR3 DNA reads TGTGCCAGCAGCAAACGGGACGCGGGCGAACCCCTCCACTTT. Looking up the rest from reference TRBV9 and TRBJ1-6 gives the full variable domain: DSGVTQTPKHLITATGQRVTLRCSPRSGDLSVYWYQQSLDQGLQFLIQYYNGEERAKGNILERFSAQQFPDLHSELNLSSLELGDSALYFCASSKRDAGEPLHFGNGTRLTVT.